These T cell receptor beta chains were read from a single sample in a study of blood T cell repertoires in COVID-19. Produced via immunoSEQ multiplex PCR; TCRdb's table is partial and in-frame only. Of about 250,000 clones listed, approximately 90% were seen once; the top ten hold 3%. Input material: peripheral blood. These receptors were obtained from a woman aged 25-40 years with active or convalescent COVID-19. The CDR3 runs from the conserved cysteine through the conserved F or W. The D gene is left open where the match is weak. Size values are once, few and many counts, or a class for expanded clones, and some rows have none.

.,.,TRBJ2-2,TRBV5-4,TGTGCCAGCAGCTTCAGTAGGGCGGGCGGGGAGCTGTTTTTT,CASSFSRAGGELFF
.,.,TRBJ2-1,TRBV7-2,TGTGCCAGCAGCTTAAGACGCGGTGGGGAGCAGTTCTTC,CASSLRRGGEQFF
.,.,TRBJ2-3,TRBV5-5,TGTGCCAGCAGCTTAAGGGGCGCAGATACGCAGTATTTT,CASSLRGADTQYF
.,.,TRBJ2-1,TRBV30,TGTGCCTGGAGTGTGTCGGGGGGCTTATACAATGAGCAGTTCTTC,CAWSVSGGLYNEQFF
.,.,TRBJ2-4,TRBV4-3,TGCGCCAGCAGCCAAGATCGTCAGACCAAAAACATTCAGTACTTC,CASSQDRQTKNIQYF
.,.,TRBJ1-1,TRBV5-8,TGTGCCAGCAGCGTACTGCAGGGATCACCTTTCTTT,CASSVLQGSPFF
TRBD2,.,TRBJ2-1,TRBV14,TGTGCCCGCCGCCTCAGGCGGGGCGGGGGGGCTCTGGATGAGCAGTTCTTC,CARRLRRGGGALDEQFF
TRBD2,.,TRBJ2-1,TRBV4-3,TGCGCCAGCAGCCAAGAACTAGCGGGGCCGCGGGGTTACAATGAGCAGTTCTTC,CASSQELAGPRGYNEQFF
.,.,TRBJ1-1,TRBV27,TGTGCCAGCAGACCACAGGGCATGAACACTGAAGCTTTCTTT,CASRPQGMNTEAFF
.,.,TRBJ1-4,TRBV6-2/TRBV6-3,TGTGCCAGCAGTTTACAGGGTCAGAGCGAAAAACTGTTTTTT,CASSLQGQSEKLFF
.,.,TRBJ1-6,TRBV6-4,TGTGCCAGCAGTGGGACAACTGATTCACCCCTCCACTTT,CASSGTTDSPLHF
.,.,TRBJ1-5,TRBV6-1,TGTGCCAGCAGTGAAAGCGGGGCGGGGGGTCAGCCCCAGCATTTT,CASSESGAGGQPQHF
TRBD2,.,TRBJ2-5,TRBV7-2,TGTGCCAGCAGCTTAGGGCCAACCGCGGGGGGCCAAGAGACCCAGTACTTC,CASSLGPTAGGQETQYF
TRBD1,once,TRBJ2-7,TRBV30,TGTGCCTGGTCGCGGGGTCCGGGACAGGGGGCAAAGTACGAGCAGTACTTC,CAWSRGPGQGAKYEQYF
TRBD1,.,TRBJ1-5,TRBV7-9,TGTGCCAGCAGCTTAGCTGGGACAGGGAAAAGCAATCAGCCCCAGCATTTT,CASSLAGTGKSNQPQHF
.,.,TRBJ1-6,TRBV9,TGTGCCAGCAGCCAAAGCTCAGGGGTTGGTTCACCCCTCCACTTT,CASSQSSGVGSPLHF
.,.,TRBJ1-3,TRBV30,TGTGCCTGGAGTGTAGGCGTGACAGCATACTCTGGAAACACCATATATTTT,CAWSVGVTAYSGNTIYF
.,.,TRBJ2-2,TRBV5-1,TGCGCCAGCAGCTCCCTCTTAGGGGGGGCGTCCGGGGAGCTGTTTTTT,CASSSLLGGASGELFF
.,.,TRBJ1-4,TRBV30,TGTGCCTGGAGTGAGGGCAGGGGTAATGAAAAACTGTTTTTT,CAWSEGRGNEKLFF
.,once,TRBJ1-3,TRBV4-3,TGCGCCAGCAGCCAAGATCGACAGTCTGGAAACACCATATATTTT,CASSQDRQSGNTIYF
.,.,TRBJ2-1,TRBV2,TGTGCCAGCACCGTACCTACTCGTAACTCCTACAATGAGCAGTTCTTC,CASTVPTRNSYNEQFF
TRBD1,once,TRBJ2-1,TRBV11-2,TGTGCCAGCAGCCAGACAGGGGGGAATGAGCAGTTCTTC,CASSQTGGNEQFF
.,.,TRBJ1-2,TRBV4-3,TGCGCCAGCAGCCAAGATAGGAGCGGGTTAGGCTACACCTTC,CASSQDRSGLGYTF
TRBD1,.,TRBJ1-5,TRBV6-6,TGTGCCAGCAGGGTCAGGGGGTCGAGGCAGCCCCAGCATTTT,CASRVRGSRQPQHF
.,.,TRBJ1-1,TRBV2,TGTGCCGGGAGACCTACAGGGAGAAGGGACACTGAAGCTTTCTTT,CAGRPTGRRDTEAFF
TRBD1,medium-sized,TRBJ2-2,TRBV28,TGTGCCAGCAGTTCGATACAGGGGGAGGAAGAGAGCGGGGAGCTGTTTTTT,CASSSIQGEEESGELFF
.,.,TRBJ2-5,TRBV2,TGTGCCAGCAGTGAAGATGGCGGGCAAGAGACCCAGTACTTC,CASSEDGGQETQYF
.,.,TRBJ2-5,TRBV7-9,TGTGCCAGCAGCTGGAGGGGTACGGAGACCCAGTACTTC,CASSWRGTETQYF
.,once,TRBJ2-3,TRBV19,TGTGCCAGTAGGGCAGGGGGCACAGATACGCAGTATTTT,CASRAGGTDTQYF
.,few,TRBJ1-1,TRBV4-3,TGCGCCAGCAGCCAAGAGGCAGGGTGGAACACTGAAGCTTTCTTT,CASSQEAGWNTEAFF
.,.,TRBJ1-5,TRBV7-9,TGTGCCAGCAGCATAGGGGGGGGCAGGCAGCCCCAGCATTTT,CASSIGGGRQPQHF
.,.,TRBJ1-5,TRBV19,TGTGCCAGTAGTCCGACAAGGGGGGGACGGCACAATCAGCCCCAGCATTTT,CASSPTRGGRHNQPQHF
TRBD1,.,TRBJ2-3,TRBV18,TGTGCCAGCTCACCCACTTCACCGACAGGGAGCGATACGCAGTATTTT,CASSPTSPTGSDTQYF
TRBD1,.,TRBJ2-7,TRBV7-3,TGTGCCAGCAGCTCCGGACAGGACACGAAGCAGTACTTC,CASSSGQDTKQYF
TRBD1,.,TRBJ1-6,TRBV7-2,TGTGCCAGCAGCTTAGCGGGACAGGCGGCTTCACCCCTCCACTTT,CASSLAGQAASPLHF
.,.,TRBJ1-1,TRBV11-1,TGTGCCAGCAGCTTAGGAACTACAGGGAATAAAAGAGAAGCTTTCTTT,CASSLGTTGNKREAFF
TRBD1,.,TRBJ1-2,TRBV4-3,TGCGCCAGCAGCCTCCAGGCAGGGGGCCGTGGCTACACCTTC,CASSLQAGGRGYTF
.,.,TRBJ1-1,TRBV6-2/TRBV6-3,TGTGCCAGCAGCCCCCACGGGGATGTGGGGACTGAAGCTTTCTTT,CASSPHGDVGTEAFF
.,once,TRBJ1-4,TRBV2,TGTGCCAGCAGTGAGGGCAGGGGAGCAACTAATGAAAAACTGTTTTTT,CASSEGRGATNEKLFF
.,.,TRBJ1-1,TRBV14,TGTGCCAGCAGCCTGCTAGGGGAAACTGAAGCTTTCTTT,CASSLLGETEAFF
.,.,TRBJ2-5,TRBV3-1/TRBV3-2,TGTGCCAGCAGCCTACGACTAGAGCAAGAGACCCAGTACTTC,CASSLRLEQETQYF
.,.,TRBJ2-7,TRBV3-1/TRBV3-2,TGTGCCAGCAGCCAAGCCCGACAGGCATCCTACGAGCAGTACTTC,CASSQARQASYEQYF
.,.,TRBJ1-1,TRBV7-9,TGTGCCAGCAGCTTGAACAGCATGAACACTGAAGCTTTCTTT,CASSLNSMNTEAFF
TRBD1,.,TRBJ2-5,TRBV11-1,TGTGCCAGCAGCCCCCAGGCAGGGGGCAGAGAGACCCAGTACTTC,CASSPQAGGRETQYF
TRBD2,.,TRBJ2-7,TRBV7-2,TGTGCCAGCAGCTTAGATCCGGGGGGCTCCTACGAGCAGTACTTC,CASSLDPGGSYEQYF
TRBD1,few,TRBJ2-7,TRBV2,TGTGCCAGTGGGGGACAGGGCTACGAGCAGTACTTC,CASGGQGYEQYF
.,.,TRBJ1-5,TRBV25-1,TGTGCCAGCAGTACAGGGCTGATCGGCAATCAGCCCCAGCATTTT,CASSTGLIGNQPQHF
.,once,TRBJ1-2,TRBV9,TGTGCCAGCAGCCCTACCACGACAGACCTTTTAGGCTACACCTTC,CASSPTTTDLLGYTF
.,few,TRBJ1-2,TRBV3-1/TRBV3-2,TGTGCCAGCAGCCAATCCGAGGGCTACACCTTC,CASSQSEGYTF
TRBD1,few,TRBJ2-2,TRBV6-2/TRBV6-3,TGTGCCAGCAGTCCCACAGGGGGCGCCCCTGGGGGCACCGGGGAGCTGTTTTTT,CASSPTGGAPGGTGELFF
TRBD2,.,TRBJ2-2,TRBV20-1,TGCAGTGCTAGTCGGCGCGGGGGAACAGGTGTTCGGACCGGGGAGCTGTTTTTT,CSASRRGGTGVRTGELFF
TRBD1,.,TRBJ1-2,TRBV4-3,TGCGCCAGCAGCCAGGACAGGGGGCTGAGTGGCTACACCTTC,CASSQDRGLSGYTF
TRBD2,once,TRBJ2-1,TRBV2,TGTGCCAGCAGTGAAAACGGGGGGAACTACAATGAGCAGTTCTTC,CASSENGGNYNEQFF
.,.,TRBJ2-7,TRBV7-9,TGTGCCAGCAGCTTAGTGGTCCTACGGAGCACTGCCGAGCAGTACTTC,CASSLVVLRSTAEQYF